These 29 T cell receptor beta chains were sequenced from one sample in a study of beta chain features in type 1 diabetes. The investigators reverse transcribed all of the isolated RNA, so they sequenced expressed TCRB transcripts. Some clones are missing from TCRdb's copy, which holds only in-frame ones; the method was immunoSEQ multiplex PCR. The table lists around 400,000 clones, over 9.5% of them singletons. The sample taken for sequencing was naive CD4+ T cells from blood. These receptors came from a man aged 18 to 29 in good health.

This chain joins TRBV5-1 and TRBJ1-1; no firm D call. Germline V gene data show CDR1 as SGHRS and CDR2 as YFSETQ. V gave up 0 bases and J gave up 0 bases, with 6 bases separating them. CDR3 length equals 14 residues. The CDR3 DNA sequence: TGCGCCAGCAGCTTGGACCAGTTGAACACTGAAGCTTTCTTT. Protein sequence: CASSLDQLNTEAFF.

This clone was counted only a few times. V and J are TRBV7-9 and TRBJ2-5, with a tentative D call TRBD2 (5 bases). V was shortened by 0 bases and J by 5 bases, with 10 bases between the two germline ends. The CDR3 runs to 14 residues. The germline CDR1 and CDR2 sequences are SEHNR and FQNEAQ (reference sequence). The CDR3 DNA is TGTGCCAGCAGCTTAGCTGGGCGCGGGGAGACCCAGTACTTC. This sequence encodes CASSLAGRGETQYF.

This rearrangement joins TRBV7-3 to TRBJ2-2; D not certain. V was pared by 4 bases and J by 4 bases, with 10 bases between. CDR1 SGHTA and CDR2 FQGTGA come from the germline V gene. This CDR3 is 14 amino acids long. CDR3 DNA sequence: TGTGCCAGCAGCTCCAGTTTCCCCACCGGGGAGCTGTTTTTT. Its translation: CASSSSFPTGELFF.

Only a few counts were recorded for this clone. The chain carries TRBV5-4 and TRBJ2-7; 7 bases agree with TRBD1. V dropped 2 bases and J dropped 3; count of bases not matched to a gene: 5. CDR1 and CDR2 (germline): SGHNT, YYREEE (reference sequence). The CDR3 totals 14 residues. Here the CDR3 reads CASSLQGNLYEQYF. The CDR3 region has the DNA TGTGCCAGCAGCTTACAGGGGAACCTCTACGAGCAGTACTTC.

V gene TRBV28 combines with J gene TRBJ1-1; D remains unclear. This CDR3 region has 13 residues. Trimming took 2 bases from V and 11 from J, leaving 15 bases between them. Germline CDR1 MDHEN, CDR2 SYDVKM. The CDR3 DNA reads as TGTGCCAGCAGTTTAGCGATCCGACAAAGGGCTTTCTTT. Translated: CASSLAIRQRAFF.

This chain uses TRBV5-1 with TRBJ1-6; 7 positions match TRBD1. Germline CDR1 and CDR2: SGHRS and YFSETQ. Losses at the gene ends were 4 bases for V and 9 bases for J; bases not matched to a gene: 7. The CDR3 has 14 residues. Here the CDR3 reads CASSLGTVGSPLHF. CDR3 DNA sequence: TGCGCCAGCAGCCTAGGGACAGTGGGTTCACCCCTCCACTTT.

The sample holds a few counts of this clone. The V and J genes are TRBV28 and TRBJ2-7; D is uncertain. The V end was cut by 2 bases, the J end by 0 bases, with 8 bases between. Germline lookup yields CDR1 MDHEN and CDR2 SYDVKM. The CDR3 runs to 14 residues. The DNA of the CDR3 is TGTGCCAGCAGTTTAGGTGGAGCCTCCTACGAGCAGTACTTC. Protein sequence: CASSLGGASYEQYF.

The chain recombines TRBV6-6 with TRBJ1-6; 7 bases are shared with TRBD1. With V trimmed by 0 bases and J by 8 bases, 4 bases remained unmatched. The CDR3 runs 15 residues. Per the germline V gene, CDR1 is MNHNY and CDR2 is SVGAGI (reference sequence). CDR3 sequence reads: CASSYSTGTDSPLHF. CDR3 coding DNA: TGTGCCAGCAGTTACTCGACAGGGACGGATTCACCCCTCCACTTT.

This clone was seen more than once but under ten times. This sequence joins TRBV28 and TRBJ2-2, with 9 bases matching TRBD1. Trimming removed 5 bases from V and 5 bases from J; junction bases left unmatched: 6. Germline V gene lookup returns CDR1 MDHEN and CDR2 SYDVKM. The CDR3 covers 15 residues. CDR3 DNA: TGTGCCAGCAGTAGAGGGACAGGGTGGACCGGGGAGCTGTTTTTT. Encoded protein: CASSRGTGWTGELFF.

This clone occurred a few times. V usage is TRBV9 and J usage is TRBJ2-3, with TRBD2 identical over 7 bases. CDR1 SGDLS and CDR2 YYNGEE come from the germline V gene. The CDR3 has 17 amino acids. Trimming cost V 2 bases and J 0 bases; bases outside gene matches: 9. The CDR3 DNA reads TGTGCCAGCAGCGTCCTAGTAGCGGGCGCGAGCACAGATACGCAGTATTTT. Translated, it gives CASSVLVAGASTDTQYF.

In this sample, this clone turned up a few times. The V gene is TRBV19, the J gene TRBJ2-7; D may be TRBD2 (8 bases). V dropped 6 bases and J dropped 4 bases, with 19 bases sitting between them. From germline, CDR1 is LNHDA and CDR2 SQIVND (reference sequence). The CDR3 totals 15 residues. Here the CDR3 reads CASSPIREGAYEQYF. CDR3 bases: TGTGCCAGTAGCCCGATACGGGAGGGGGCGTACGAGCAGTACTTC.

This clone was detected only a few times. This sequence joins TRBV19 and TRBJ1-1; no clear D. The CDR3 has 13 residues. The germline CDR1 and CDR2 sequences are LNHDA and SQIVND (reference sequence). Trimming cost V 4 bases and J 2 bases, with 8 bases left between them. CDR3 sequence (DNA): TGTGCCAGTAGTACACACAGAAACACTGAAGCTTTCTTT. Protein: CASSTHRNTEAFF.

In this sample, this clone turned up a few times. V usage is TRBV29-1 and J usage is TRBJ2-6; 7 bases line up with TRBD1. Losses at the gene ends were 5 bases for V and 1 base for J; bases not matched to a gene: 11. This CDR3 region has 17 residues. CDR1 is SQVTM and CDR2 is ANQGSEA in the germline V gene. The CDR3 reads CSVLSTGPGSGANVLTF. The CDR3 nucleotides are TGCAGCGTTTTATCGACAGGGCCAGGATCTGGGGCCAACGTCCTGACTTTC. The full variable domain, completed using reference TRBV29-1 and TRBJ2-6, is SAVISQKPSRDICQRGTSLTIQCQVDSQVTMMFWYRQQPGQSLTLIATANQGSEATYESGFVIDKFPISRPNLTFSTLTVSNMSPEDSSIYLCSVLSTGPGSGANVLTFGAGSRLTVL.

The table lists this clone with a few counts. The V gene is TRBV7-9, the J gene TRBJ2-3; TRBD1 is a possible D gene (5 bases). Between the trimmed V and J ends, which lost 4 bases and 0 bases, there was a span of 11 bases. Germline V gives CDR1 SEHNR, CDR2 FQNEAQ (reference sequence). The CDR3 is made up of 15 amino acids. DNA of the CDR3: TGTGCCAGCAGCTCGACAGTTACTAGCACAGATACGCAGTATTTT. This sequence encodes CASSSTVTSTDTQYF.

CDR3 amino acids: CAISESGQGTYEQYF. The CDR3 DNA sequence: TGTGCCATCAGTGAGTCGGGGCAGGGAACCTACGAGCAGTACTTC. V usage is TRBV10-3 and J usage is TRBJ2-7; maybe TRBD1 (5 bases). Between the trimmed V and J ends, which lost 0 bases and 2 bases, there was a span of 11 bases. Germline V gene sequence: CDR1 ENHRY, CDR2 SYGVKD. The CDR3 totals 15 residues.

This clone came up a few times. The chain joins TRBV9 to TRBJ2-3; unclear D gene. The V end lost 2 bases, the J end lost 4 bases, and 8 bases lay between the germline ends. The germline gives CDR1 SGDLS, CDR2 YYNGEE. This CDR3 comprises 13 residues. CDR3 sequence reads: CASSVGVADTQYF. Here the CDR3 DNA reads TGTGCCAGCAGCGTCGGAGTGGCAGATACGCAGTATTTT. The variable domain in full, with the rest retrieved from reference TRBV9 and TRBJ2-3, is DSGVTQTPKHLITATGQRVTLRCSPRSGDLSVYWYQQSLDQGLQFLIQYYNGEERAKGNILERFSAQQFPDLHSELNLSSLELGDSALYFCASSVGVADTQYFGPGTRLTVL.

This clone turned up a few times. The gene calls are TRBV4-3 and TRBJ1-6; TRBD1 matches 9 bases. J lost 7 bases, V lost 4 bases, and 8 bases had no gene match. Per germline, CDR1 LGHNA and CDR2 YSLEER. This CDR3 contains 16 residues. The CDR3 protein is CASSRTGTGINSPLHF. The CDR3 nucleotides are TGCGCCAGCAGCCGCACCGGGACAGGGATAAATTCACCCCTCCACTTT.

The rearrangement joins TRBV2 to TRBJ2-2, with TRBD2 identical over 8 bases. J lost 1 base, V lost 10 bases, and 8 bases had no gene match. The CDR3 length is 15 residues. The germline V gene encodes CDR1 SNHLY and CDR2 FYNNEI. The CDR3 spells CATGGQGQNTGELFF. CDR3 nucleotide sequence: TGTGCCACGGGGGGGCAGGGGCAGAACACCGGGGAGCTGTTTTTT.

This clone appeared a few times. V usage is TRBV14 and J usage is TRBJ2-1; D not resolved. The CDR3 is made up of 15 amino acids. The V and J ends lost 4 bases and 2 bases respectively, with 12 bases between them. Germline CDR1 and CDR2: SGHDN and FVKESK. The CDR3 loop is CASSPRLVAYNEQFF. CDR3 DNA: TGTGCCAGCAGCCCGAGGTTGGTAGCCTACAATGAGCAGTTCTTC.

V and J are TRBV7-2 and TRBJ1-1; tentatively, D is TRBD1 (6 bases). Germline V lookup: CDR1 SGHTA, CDR2 FQGNSA. The V end lost 5 bases, the J end lost 0 bases, and 10 bases lay between the germline ends. This CDR3 region has 14 residues. CDR3 amino acids: CASSPGQLNTEAFF. The CDR3 DNA sequence: TGTGCCAGCAGCCCGGGACAACTGAACACTGAAGCTTTCTTT.

This rearrangement joins TRBV6-5 to TRBJ2-7, with a weak D call TRBD2 (6 bases). V was clipped by 8 bases and J by 0 bases, with 11 bases between them. Germline assignment: CDR1 MNHEY and CDR2 SVGAGI. This CDR3 has 13 residues. For the CDR3, the DNA is TGTGCCAGCCGGACGACTAGCTCCTACGAGCAGTACTTC. Protein: CASRTTSSYEQYF.

This clone was recorded a few times. The chain combines TRBV4-2 with TRBJ2-2; TRBD2 aligns across 10 bases. Looked up from germline, CDR1 is LGHNA and CDR2 is YNFKEQ. The length of the CDR3 is 18 residues. J gave up 4 bases and V 1 base, and 9 bases lay outside the gene matches. CDR3 in DNA: TGTGCCAGCAGCCAAGTCTGGGAGCGGGGGGGTTTCACCGGGGAGCTGTTTTTT. Its protein is CASSQVWERGGFTGELFF.

This clone was counted many times. The V gene is TRBV29-1, the J gene TRBJ1-1; the match to TRBD1 covers 8 bases. The V gene end was trimmed by 6 bases and the J gene end by 10 bases; junction bases not matched to a gene: 4. Looked up from germline, CDR1 is SQVTM and CDR2 is ANQGSEA. The CDR3 contains 10 residues. The CDR3 DNA reads as TGCAGCGTGGGCGGACAGGGAGCTTTCTTT. Amino acids: CSVGGQGAFF.

Only a few counts were recorded for this clone. At the DNA level, this CDR3 is encoded by other sequences in the same sample as well. CDR3 coding DNA: TGCGCCAGCAGCCAAGTTCTGGGCGAGCAGTTCTTC. This sequence encodes CASSQVLGEQFF. J is TRBJ2-1 and V is TRBV4-1, with D uncertain. The CDR3 is 12 residues long. V was cut by 1 base and J by 10 bases, with 8 bases left in between. Germline assignment: CDR1 MGHRA and CDR2 YSYEKL.

This clone has just a few counts. J is TRBJ1-5 and V is TRBV19; the D gene is possibly TRBD1 (5 bases). V lost 5 bases to trimming and J lost 7 bases, with 15 bases between them. The CDR3 covers 14 residues. Per germline, CDR1 LNHDA and CDR2 SQIVND (reference sequence). This chain's CDR3 is CASSVEARGQPQHF. DNA of the CDR3: TGTGCCAGTAGTGTGGAGGCACGGGGGCAGCCCCAGCATTTT.

In this sample, this clone turned up a few times. The chain uses TRBV6-5 and TRBJ1-3; D unclear. Germline assignment: CDR1 MNHEY and CDR2 SVGAGI. There are 16 residues in the CDR3. Trimming stripped 2 bases from V and 0 bases from J, with 11 bases between. This CDR3 reads CASSYALISSGNTIYF. The CDR3 DNA reads TGTGCCAGCAGTTACGCACTTATAAGCTCTGGAAACACCATATATTTT.

The rearrangement joins TRBV25-1 to TRBJ2-7, with TRBD1 as a possible D gene (6 bases). Trimming took off 4 bases at V and 2 bases at J, with 12 bases between the two ends. This CDR3 spans 14 amino acids. The germline gives CDR1 MGHDK, CDR2 SYGVNS. The CDR3: CASSGTYRAYEQYF. Written as DNA, the CDR3 is TGTGCCAGCAGTGGAACCTACAGGGCCTACGAGCAGTACTTC.

The V gene is TRBV4-3, the J gene TRBJ1-2; no clear D gene. Per germline, CDR1 LGHNA and CDR2 YSLEER. Trimming cost V 4 bases and J 1 base, with 25 bases left between them. The length of the CDR3 is 19 residues. This CDR3 reads CASSRLPGGNDFGNYGYTF. As DNA, the CDR3 is TGCGCCAGCAGCCGCCTTCCGGGTGGCAACGACTTCGGTAACTATGGCTACACCTTC.

This clone was detected a few times. Here the CDR3 DNA reads TGTGCCAGCAGCTTGGAGGACAGGGGGCACAATGAGCAGTTCTTC. Translating it yields CASSLEDRGHNEQFF. The chain combines TRBV5-4 with TRBJ2-1; 11 positions match TRBD1. The V gene's germline CDR1 is SGHNT and CDR2 YYREEE (reference sequence). V shed 0 bases, J shed 5 bases, and the junction held 1 base outside the gene matches. The CDR3 loop spans 15 amino acids.